This T cell receptor (beta chain) stems from a study of regulatory T cells in long-lasting Graves disease (dated by TCRdb to the early 2020s). Regarding the complete study: Antithyroid drugs had been taken for less than 3 months by newly diagnosed Graves' disease patients. This study used TCR sequencing and RNA sequencing of peripheral blood to compare persistent Graves' disease patients against newly diagnosed Graves' disease patients. The study took place in China and was registered as a clinical trial. A total of about 35 samples underwent TCR sequencing, from about 13 patients with persistent Graves' disease and some 20 patients with newly diagnosed Graves' disease.

The CDR3 has 19 amino acids, counting the end cysteine and phenylalanine. Only CDR3 DNA remains: 57 bases, in frame from the first base. CDR1 and CDR2, per the germline V gene, are MNHEY and SVGAGI. Compared with germline, V lacks 0 bases and J lacks 3 bases; bases without a gene match: 5. In the case of this clonotype: Its antigen is unknown. Per-base qualities were not stored, and no clone one base away is much larger.

The library was built by means of multiplex PCR. Reads for this sample came from an Illumina HiSeq 4000. To build TCR beta libraries, CDR3 regions were amplified by Arm-PCR using iRepertoire HTBI primers. Gel purification was performed on PCR products prior to sequencing. The source study handled its data this way. Gene usage analysis of CDR3 amino acid clonotypes used the approximately 56 TRBV and more than 13 TRBJ segments found across samples. COPE and FqMerger were used to merge filtered high-quality paired reads into contigs. BLAST was used to align contigs to IMGT TRBV, TRBD and TRBJ reference genes, with CDR3 defined following IMGT. Any clonotype with a frequency above 0.1% was classified as a highly expanded clone. Shannon entropy was used to measure repertoire diversity, and the Gini coefficient was used to measure V-J evenness. A clonotype found in more than one individual was treated as public. Starting from the raw public reads, TCRdb applied fastp trimming at Q25, assembled clones with MiXCR and retained in-frame beta chains. A single entry per CDR3 protein holds the most common genes and DNA from its merged rows. The V and J calls were determined by TCRdb, not by the authors. The sample profile shows approximately 470,000 distinct CDR3 sequences; around 15% of them were found once. The biggest ten clones account for more than 9% of the sample.

What the research found in general, with its limitations: Because the primary lesion, thyroid tissue, could not be accessed, the study looked at peripheral blood alone. Sequencing and analysis were restricted to the TCR beta chain. More public clonotypes were shared among persistent patients (roughly 2,700) than among newly diagnosed patients (966). TRBV28, TRBJ1-2 and TRBJ2-5 were preferentially used in persistent disease, while TRBV20-1 and TRBJ2-1 were favored in newly diagnosed disease. Lower TCR Shannon entropy and fewer highly expanded clones were observed in persistent Graves' disease patients than in newly diagnosed patients, which suggested clonal expansion. The authors acknowledged the small sample size as a limitation that may reduce accuracy.

The meaning of the sample's time point label: newly diagnosed GD, antithyroid drugs for less than 3 months. For both TCR sequencing and RNA sequencing, RNA was extracted from PBMCs in TRIzol. Graves' disease was diagnosed according to American Thyroid Association guidelines. Recruitment of patients was carried out at an endocrinology department in Xi'an, China. From each patient, approximately 10 milliliters of peripheral blood was collected into an EDTA anticoagulant tube. Ficoll Paque Plus density gradient separation was used to isolate PBMCs, and no additional T cell sorting was done. An Agilent 2100 Bioanalyzer and agarose gel were used to check RNA quality, while a NanoDrop 2000 measured RNA concentration. These records were also assigned to another study, of T cells in Graves' hyperthyroidism and ophthalmopathy. That second report states: Stable Graves' hyperthyroidism was defined as the absence of progression to ophthalmopathy over 18 months of follow-up. Hyperthyroidism patients were newly diagnosed, with disease duration under 2 months, and aged 18 to 65 years. Any patient with an uncontrolled infection, another autoimmune disease, pregnancy or lactation was excluded. Diagnoses relied on clinical symptoms, serum thyroxine and TRAb, thyroid ultrasound and orbital computed tomography. A first-round RT-PCR of the TCR CDR3 used the HTBI primer set with the Qiagen OneStep RT-PCR kit. Most expanded thyroid clonotypes (frequency above 0.001) were also found in blood, which suggests that blood repertoires may mirror thyroid immune responses. A 13 V-J signature model separated ophthalmopathy from stable hyperthyroidism, with about 90% sensitivity and 81.08% specificity in cross-validation and 80%/75% in testing. In validation, the model predicted progression to ophthalmopathy with roughly 70% sensitivity and approximately 74% specificity, a median of about 6 months before onset. To identify TCR V-J signatures that set the groups apart, the researchers used a discovery cohort of 100 patients, made up of under 45 with Graves' ophthalmopathy and 55 to 65 with stable Graves' hyperthyroidism. Prospective prediction of ophthalmopathy was tested in an independent validation cohort of fewer than 20 hyperthyroidism patients and 15 to 17 patients who later progressed to ophthalmopathy. The roughly 100 discovery patients were divided at random into training and test sets in a 7:3 ratio. In several Graves' hyperthyroidism patients, the study also compared T-cell repertoires from thyroid tissue with T-cell repertoires from blood. After sampling, hyperthyroidism patients received methimazole starting at 30 mg daily, and ophthalmopathy patients received high-dose intravenous methylprednisolone. Libraries were constructed in a second round of multiplex PCR, after which size selection and purification were performed. The libraries were sequenced on an Illumina HiSeq2000 using paired-end 100 bp reads. SOAPnuke was used to process the raw data, throwing out any read that contained adapters or uncalled bases, had a mean Phred below 15, or lacked an exact constant-primer or identifier match. High-quality paired reads were merged using COPE v1.2.5, and each unique nucleotide sequence was defined as a clonotype. MiTCR v1.1 was used to align the clonotypes against IMGT TRBV, TRBD and TRBJ reference segments. Only V-J combinations with frequency above 0.0001, covering 99% to 99.2% of repertoires, were analysed. The TCS score was defined as F50 (clonal expansion) divided by E x V (chaos), with BLOSUM62-based TCRdist calculated between CDR3 peptides within each V-J. Welch's t-statistics and random forest reduced roughly 540 V-J features to roughly 13, which were used in a naive Bayes classifier (R e1071). Sample size was not statistically predetermined, and investigators were not blinded to group allocation. The paper describes TCR Vbeta CDR3 sequencing of about 140 peripheral blood samples, made up of 40 to 45 ophthalmopathy patients, roughly 72 hyperthyroidism patients and about 17 progressor patients.

The rearranged segments are TRBV6-5 and TRBJ2-1; 16 central nucleotides agree with TRBD2. The source of this sequence is a man aged 35 to 55 with Graves disease. Donor details come from another sample of the same person, matched by shared clones. Source: peripheral blood mononuclear cells (PBMCs), taken at new diagnosis, from a patient treated with antithyroid drugs. At the DNA level, the sequence is TGTGCCAGCAGTTACTCAGGGACTAGCGGGAGGGCCTACTACAATGAGCAGTTCTTC. The translation is CASSYSGTSGRAYYNEQFF.